This T cell receptor beta chain derives from a study of Ad26.COV2.S vaccination and SARS-CoV-2 variants. Study-wide context: Donor got 5x10^10 or 1x10^11 viral particles of Ad26.COV2.S.

Germline V lookup: CDR1 SGHNT, CDR2 YYREEE (reference sequence). The CDR3 runs 15 residues. The V gene end was trimmed by 2 bases and the J gene end by 8 bases; junction bases not matched to a gene: 7. Here immunoSEQ multiplex PCR was the method, and the copy in TCRdb shows in-frame clones only, minus some. The sample consists of around 250,000 clones, about 89% of them appearing once. Treatment of the sample: about 20 received Ad26.COV2.S at low or high dose, single or two shots; about 5 received placebo; per-sample allocation not given. At day 63 after the first vaccine or placebo injection, samples were drawn. The count of this clone is one. Antigen: not known. The study's findings and limits: In vaccinated individuals, spike-specific CD8+ and CD4+ T cell responses reportedly displayed substantial breadth.

This specimen was peripheral blood, taken in a trial of Ad26.COV2.S vaccine versus placebo. The chain uses TRBV5-4 and TRBJ1-4, with 9 bases identical to TRBD1. The source of this sequence is a person aged 18 to 59 who received the Ad26.COV2.S COVID-19 vaccine or a placebo. In nucleotides, the CDR3 is TGTGCCAGCAGCTTAGGGGGACAGGGAGGAGAAAAACTGTTTTTT. This sequence encodes CASSLGGQGGEKLFF.